Listed here are 22 T cell receptor beta chains from one sample, sequenced in a study of blood T cell repertoires in COVID-19. Sequenced by immunoSEQ multiplex PCR; TCRdb stores in-frame clones only, minus some. The sample records about 160,000 clones, about 92% being singletons. Sequenced: peripheral blood. The origin of the receptors is a man in his 60s with active or convalescent COVID-19.

J is TRBJ2-2 and V is TRBV19; 7 bases map to TRBD2. The CDR3 length is 17 residues. J gave up 0 bases and V 0 bases, and 4 bases lay outside the gene matches. CDR1 is LNHDA and CDR2 is SQIVND in the germline V gene (reference sequence). The CDR3 loop reads CASSIEGRGANTGELFF. DNA for the CDR3: TGTGCCAGTAGTATAGAAGGGAGGGGCGCGAACACCGGGGAGCTGTTTTTT. Full variable domain (missing parts from reference TRBV19 and TRBJ2-2): DGGITQSPKYLFRKEGQNVTLSCEQNLNHDAMYWYRQDPGQGLRLIYYSQIVNDFQKGDIAEGYSVSREKKESFPLTVTSAQKNPTAFYLCASSIEGRGANTGELFFGEGSRLTVL.

V and J are TRBV19 and TRBJ1-6; 9 nucleotides line up with TRBD1. Per the germline V gene, CDR1 is LNHDA and CDR2 is SQIVND (reference sequence). The CDR3 contains 16 residues. The V segment lost 5 bases and the J segment 8 bases; nucleotides outside the gene matches: 10. Here the CDR3 reads CASSRPMGQGYSPLHF. CDR3 nucleotide sequence: TGTGCCAGTAGTCGACCGATGGGACAGGGTTATTCACCCCTCCACTTT.

V usage is TRBV19 and J usage is TRBJ2-2, with 7 positions matching TRBD2. CDR3 length: 13 residues. Looked up from germline, CDR1 is LNHDA and CDR2 is SQIVND (reference sequence). V dropped 6 bases and J dropped 4; count of bases not matched to a gene: 2. DNA of the CDR3: TGTGCCAGTAGCGGGAGGATCACCGGGGAGCTGTTTTTT. Its translation: CASSGRITGELFF.

The V call is TRBV6-5, the J call TRBJ2-7, with TRBD2 as a possible D gene (6 bases). With 6 bases removed from V and 2 bases from J, the gap between germline ends came to 11 bases. The CDR3 covers 13 residues. Germline CDR1 and CDR2: MNHEY and SVGAGI. CDR3 loop: CASRDYLTYEQYF. CDR3 nucleotide sequence: TGTGCCAGCAGGGACTATCTTACCTACGAGCAGTACTTC.

The chain recombines TRBV7-9 with TRBJ1-2; TRBD1 matches at 9 bases. The CDR3 is 15 residues long. CDR1 is SEHNR and CDR2 is FQNEAQ in the germline V gene (reference sequence). The J segment lost 2 bases and the V segment lost 5 bases, leaving 6 bases of the junction unmatched. In DNA form, the CDR3 reads TGTGCCAGCAGCCAACAGGGGGCATGGAACTATGGCTACACCTTC. This sequence encodes CASSQQGAWNYGYTF.

This clone appeared a single time. This chain connects TRBV6-5 to TRBJ2-5; TRBD2 matches 7 bases. V shed 7 bases and J 1 base; nucleotides not matched to a gene: 3. CDR3 length equals 13 residues. Germline-derived CDR1 and CDR2 are MNHEY and SVGAGI. The CDR3 reads CASTPGGQETQYF. The CDR3 coding sequence is TGTGCCAGCACCCCGGGGGGCCAAGAGACCCAGTACTTC.

This clone was found once. The V call is TRBV14, the J call TRBJ1-2, with TRBD1 matching over 7 bases. The CDR3 is made up of 13 amino acids. Germline V gene sequence: CDR1 SGHDN, CDR2 FVKESK. Trimming cost V 5 bases and J 2 bases; bases outside gene matches: 2. This chain's CDR3 is CASSWGQNYGYTF. The CDR3 coding sequence is TGTGCCAGCAGCTGGGGACAGAACTATGGCTACACCTTC.

This chain joins TRBV5-8 and TRBJ1-4; TRBD1 aligns across 7 bases. Germline values: CDR1 SGHTS, CDR2 YDEGEE. The CDR3 contains 16 residues. V shed 3 bases and J 0 bases; nucleotides not matched to a gene: 5. This CDR3 is CASSWGDRATNEKLFF. CDR3 DNA sequence: TGTGCCAGCAGCTGGGGGGACAGAGCAACTAATGAAAAACTGTTTTTT. Using reference TRBV5-8 and TRBJ1-4 for the parts outside the CDR3, the full variable domain is EAGVTQSPTHLIKTRGQQATLRCSPISGHTSVYWYQQALGLGLQFLLWYDEGEERNRGNFPPRFSGRQFPNYSSELNVNALELEDSALYLCASSWGDRATNEKLFFGSGTQLSVL.

The chain is built from TRBV6-5 and TRBJ2-3; 7 bases fit TRBD1. V was pared by 2 bases and J by 1 base, with 3 bases of the junction left unmatched. The CDR3 consists of 15 residues. Per the germline V gene, CDR1 is MNHEY and CDR2 is SVGAGI. CDR3 in amino acids: CASSYDRARTDTQYF. CDR3 sequence (DNA): TGTGCCAGCAGTTACGACAGGGCCCGCACAGATACGCAGTATTTT.

Comments on this clone: This CDR3 is also generated by other DNA sequences in the sample. V is TRBV7-2 and J is TRBJ2-3; 11 bases are a match to TRBD2. V dropped 2 bases and J dropped 4; count of bases not matched to a gene: 2. This CDR3 region has 15 residues. Germline loops: CDR1 SGHTA, CDR2 FQGNSA. Written as DNA, the CDR3 is TGTGCCAGCAGCTTATTAGCGGGAGGGGCAGATACGCAGTATTTT. Amino acids: CASSLLAGGADTQYF.

This clone has a handful of counts. This rearrangement joins TRBV7-2 to TRBJ1-2; a weak D match, TRBD1 (6 bases). The V gene's germline CDR1 is SGHTA and CDR2 FQGNSA. With 5 bases removed from V and 4 bases from J, the gap between germline ends came to 14 bases. This CDR3 region has 14 residues. The CDR3 here is CASSPETGIYGYTF. The CDR3 DNA sequence: TGTGCCAGCAGCCCCGAAACAGGGATCTATGGCTACACCTTC.

The rearrangement uses TRBV27 and TRBJ2-7; TRBD1 aligns across 9 bases. The CDR3 totals 13 residues. V lost 4 bases, J lost 6 bases, and 4 bases stayed unmatched. CDR1 is MNHEY, CDR2 SMNVEV, per germline (reference sequence). The CDR3 DNA is TGTGCCAGCAGTTGGGACAGGGTGGGCGAGCAGTACTTC. It is translated as CASSWDRVGEQYF.

This clone came up once. The V gene is TRBV1, the J gene TRBJ2-3; the table assigns TRBD2, which was not confirmed against the DNA. TRBV1 is shown as a pseudogene. The CDR3 consists of 21 residues. The CDR3 DNA reads as TGCACCAGCAGCCAAACCCGACTAGCGGGGGGGATAATAGCGGGTACAGATACGCAGTATTTT. The encoded protein is CTSSQTRLAGGIIAGTDTQYF.

The chain recombines TRBV19 with TRBJ2-3, with 9 bases matching TRBD1. Germline V gene sequence: CDR1 LNHDA, CDR2 SQIVND (reference sequence). The CDR3 totals 14 residues. V lost 3 bases and J lost 5; bases outside the gene matches: 3. DNA of the CDR3: TGTGCCAGTAGTATGACAGGGGGTATAGATACGCAGTATTTT. It encodes CASSMTGGIDTQYF.

The chain employs TRBV4-1 and TRBJ1-5; D not certain. CDR3 length: 15 residues. V lost 4 bases, J lost 3 bases, and 13 bases lay in between. CDR1 is MGHRA and CDR2 is YSYEKL in the germline V gene. The CDR3 reads CASSLIAEVNQPQHF. The DNA for the CDR3 is TGCGCCAGCAGCCTCATTGCGGAGGTCAATCAGCCCCAGCATTTT.

The rearrangement links TRBV18 to TRBJ2-1, with D tentatively TRBD1 (5 bases). Trimming removed 3 bases from V and 0 bases from J, with 12 bases in between. Germline lookup yields CDR1 KGHSH and CDR2 LQKENI. CDR3 length: 16 residues. The CDR3 region is CASSPYRTPSYNEQFF. CDR3 nucleotide sequence: TGTGCCAGCTCACCGTACCGGACACCCTCCTACAATGAGCAGTTCTTC. Looking up the rest from reference TRBV18 and TRBJ2-1 gives the full variable domain: NAGVMQNPRHLVRRRGQEARLRCSPMKGHSHVYWYRQLPEEGLKFMVYLQKENIIDESGMPKERFSAEFPKEGPSILRIQQVVRGDSAAYFCASSPYRTPSYNEQFFGPGTRLTVL.

The genes are TRBV7-9 and TRBJ2-3, with TRBD1 identical over 10 bases. The CDR3 has 16 residues. V lost 5 bases and J lost 4; bases outside the gene matches: 9. Per germline, CDR1 SEHNR and CDR2 FQNEAQ (reference sequence). The CDR3 nucleotides read TGTGCCAGCAGCCGAACCGGGACAGGGGTGGCAGATACGCAGTATTTT. Its translation is CASSRTGTGVADTQYF.

This sequence joins TRBV2 and TRBJ1-2, with 11 bases lining up with TRBD1. Germline lookup yields CDR1 SNHLY and CDR2 FYNNEI. The CDR3 is 14 residues long. V was pared by 4 bases and J by 8 bases, with 6 bases of the junction left unmatched. The CDR3 sequence: CASSAGQGAQGYTF. CDR3 bases: TGTGCCAGCAGTGCAGGACAGGGGGCTCAGGGCTACACCTTC.

For the CDR3, the DNA is TGTGCCAGCAGCCAAGATCCGACAAATTGGGCTGGGGCCAACGTCCTGACTTTC. Amino acid sequence: CASSQDPTNWAGANVLTF. This sequence joins TRBV4-2 and TRBJ2-6; D call uncertain. V dropped 0 bases and J dropped 2 bases, with 14 bases sitting between them. The V gene's germline CDR1 is LGHNA and CDR2 YNFKEQ. The CDR3 has 18 residues.

DNA for the CDR3: TGTGCCAGCAGCCAGGGGTTAGGTGAAGCTTTCTTT. Translating gives CASSQGLGEAFF. J is TRBJ1-1 and V is TRBV12-3 or TRBV12-4; D is possibly TRBD1 (6 bases). CDR3 size: 12 residues. The V end was cut by 6 bases, the J end by 7 bases, with 12 bases between.

This clone was picked up a small number of times. The chain uses TRBV6-1 and TRBJ1-5; D possibly corresponds to TRBD1 (5 bases). There are 14 residues in the CDR3. Germline CDR1 and CDR2: MNHNS and SASEGT. Trimming removed 0 bases from V and 5 bases from J, with 8 bases in between. CDR3 in amino acids: CASSEAQGYQPQHF. The CDR3 nucleotides read TGTGCCAGCAGTGAAGCGCAGGGCTATCAGCCCCAGCATTTT.

The chain has TRBV5-1 and TRBJ1-2; a weak D match, TRBD1 (6 bases). This CDR3 has 14 amino acids. Germline V lookup: CDR1 SGHRS, CDR2 YFSETQ. V lost 4 bases, J lost 4 bases, and 14 bases lay in between. CDR3 DNA sequence: TGCGCCAGCAGCAATCACAGGGCCGCCTATGGCTACACCTTC. Residues: CASSNHRAAYGYTF.